These 32 T cell receptor beta chains originate from one sample sequenced in a study of post-analysis software for immune sequencing data (dated by TCRdb to 2015 to 2017). What the study reported, not specific to this receptor: Patients showed significantly higher frequencies than controls for about 5 TRBV segments, among them TRBV5-6, TRBV5-1 and TRBV20-1.

These TCRs are of unknown antigen specificity. Library method: PCR. Sequencing was carried out with an Illumina HiSeq 2500. To reduce PCR and sequencing biases, unique molecular identifiers were incorporated into the TCR beta cDNA libraries. The public sequencing data were trimmed at Q25 with fastp and processed into clonotypes with MiXCR by TCRdb, which kept only in-frame beta chains. Every CDR3 protein is listed once, alongside the most common genes and DNA of its rows. A total of about 770,000 distinct CDR3 sequences appear in this sample, 46% of them only once. The top ten clones comprise roughly 5.2% of the sample. Sequencing used blood. These receptors came from a girl between 5 and 17 years old with multiple sclerosis.

The sample holds a few counts of this clonotype. The chain carries TRBV5-1 and TRBJ2-1, with 10 bases fitting TRBD2. The CDR3 is made up of 16 amino acids. With V trimmed by 4 bases and J by 6 bases, 10 bases remained unmatched. Germline V gives CDR1 SGHRS, CDR2 YFSETQ. CDR3 residues: CASSPPAASGSNEQFF. The CDR3 region has the DNA TGCGCCAGCAGCCCACCGGCGGCTAGCGGGAGCAATGAGCAGTTCTTC.

This clonotype is a singleton in its sample. The rearrangement links TRBV28 to TRBJ2-1, with D maybe TRBD2 (5 bases). The length of the CDR3 is 12 residues. Germline loops: CDR1 MDHEN, CDR2 SYDVKM. Trimming took 6 bases from V and 3 from J, leaving 6 bases between them. The CDR3 here is CASRTIYNEQFF. In nucleotides, the CDR3 is TGTGCCAGCAGGACTATCTACAATGAGCAGTTCTTC.

This sequence joins TRBV21-1 and TRBJ1-5. TRBV21-1 is given as a pseudogene. There are 20 residues in the CDR3. CDR3: CASSKAQPSRNRVSNQPQHF. The CDR3 DNA is TGTGCCAGCAGCAAAGCGCAGCCCTCACGAAACAGGGTGAGCAATCAGCCCCAGCATTTT.

This chain uses TRBV15 with TRBJ2-7; D call uncertain. CDR1 and CDR2 from the germline V gene are LNHNV and YYDKDF (reference sequence). The CDR3 covers 15 residues. Deletions cut 1 base from V and 0 bases from J, with 10 bases between. The CDR3 protein is CATSRGAGSSYEQYF. In DNA, the CDR3 is TGTGCCACCAGCAGAGGGGCAGGTAGCTCCTACGAGCAGTACTTC.

The rearrangement joins TRBV10-3 to TRBJ2-4; TRBD1 matches 7 bases. The CDR3 contains 12 residues. Per the germline V gene, CDR1 is ENHRY and CDR2 is SYGVKD. Trimming took 10 bases from V and 13 from J; bases not matched to a gene: 13. CDR3 region: CASQGDRREQYF. The CDR3, as DNA: TGTGCCAGCCAGGGGGACCGTAGGGAGCAGTACTTC.

This chain links TRBV18 with TRBJ2-7; 7 nucleotides line up with TRBD2. The germline gives CDR1 KGHSH, CDR2 LQKENI. The CDR3 is made up of 13 amino acids. V shed 2 bases, J shed 7 bases, and the junction held 5 bases outside the gene matches. CDR3 sequence: CASSPRGLTEQYF. CDR3 nucleotide sequence: TGTGCCAGCTCACCAAGGGGACTAACGGAGCAGTACTTC.

This clonotype was detected a few times. V gene TRBV6-2 or TRBV6-3 combines with J gene TRBJ1-1; 8 nucleotides match TRBD1. Germline V gene sequence: CDR1 MNHEY, CDR2 SVGEGT. After removal of 0 bases from V and 1 base from J, the junction contained 7 bases not matched to a gene. This CDR3 has 17 residues. DNA for the CDR3: TGTGCCAGCAGTTACTCGAGGACAGGGCCAGCGAACACTGAAGCTTTCTTT. Translating it yields CASSYSRTGPANTEAFF.

The V and J genes are TRBV20-1 and TRBJ2-1, with 9 bases matching TRBD2. This CDR3 comprises 14 residues. Losses at the gene ends were 4 bases for V and 3 bases for J; bases not matched to a gene: 4. CDR1 and CDR2 from the germline V gene are DFQATT and SNEGSKA (reference sequence). CDR3 region: CSATGLAIYNEQFF. The DNA for the CDR3 is TGCAGTGCTACGGGACTAGCTATCTACAATGAGCAGTTCTTC.

The chain carries TRBV20-1 and TRBJ2-5; 10 bases line up with TRBD2. The J call could be wrong; TRBJ2-7 is a better fit for the DNA end. Germline CDR1 and CDR2: DFQATT and SNEGSKA (reference sequence). CDR3 length: 15 amino acids. The CDR3 here is CSARASASGRSEQYF. The CDR3 nucleotides are TGCAGTGCTAGAGCCTCGGCTAGCGGGAGATCCGAGCAGTACTTC.

This clonotype was observed a handful of times. The CDR3 DNA follows: TGCGCCAGCAGCCAAGAGCCGGGACCCCTGGGGTATTTT. This gives the protein CASSQEPGPLGYF. This chain joins TRBV4-1 and TRBJ2-3; the D gene could be TRBD1 or TRBD2 (5 bases each). V lost 0 bases to trimming and J lost 14 bases, with 15 bases between them. CDR1 MGHRA and CDR2 YSYEKL come from the germline V gene. This CDR3 has 13 residues.

The genes are TRBV7-9 and TRBJ2-5; 9 bases match TRBD1. The assigned J gene may be wrong: the sequence end matches TRBJ2-7 better. This CDR3 is built from 13 residues. CDR1 SEHNR and CDR2 FQNEAQ come from the germline V gene (reference sequence). The CDR3 is CASSSRTGVEQYF. Here the CDR3 DNA reads TGTGCCAGCAGCTCCAGGACAGGGGTCGAGCAGTACTTC.

The chain couples TRBV25-1 to TRBJ2-7, with TRBD1 as a possible D gene (6 bases). Germline CDR1 and CDR2: MGHDK and SYGVNS. This CDR3 is 14 amino acids long. V dropped 9 bases and J dropped 0 bases, with 15 bases sitting between them. CDR3 DNA sequence: TGTGCCAGTCTAGGGACGGGACACTCCTACGAGCAGTACTTC. It translates to CASLGTGHSYEQYF.

The V call is TRBV10-2, the J call TRBJ2-3; 12 positions agree with TRBD2. This CDR3 is 18 amino acids long. Germline V gene sequence: CDR1 WSHSY, CDR2 SAAADI. V trimming: 5 bases; J trimming: 2 bases; junction bases outside the gene matches: 11. This CDR3 is CASSPGLAGPEPTDTQYF. CDR3 nucleotide sequence: TGCGCCAGCAGTCCGGGACTAGCGGGCCCGGAGCCCACAGATACGCAGTATTTT.

The chain carries TRBV7-2 and TRBJ2-1; D may be TRBD2 (6 bases). V gave up 2 bases and J gave up 2 bases, with 16 bases separating them. CDR3 length: 17 amino acids. Germline V gene sequence: CDR1 SGHTA, CDR2 FQGNSA. The CDR3 protein is CASSLIGGSSAYNEQFF. CDR3 DNA: TGTGCCAGCAGCTTAATTGGGGGATCTAGCGCCTACAATGAGCAGTTCTTC.

The chain is built from TRBV7-2 and TRBJ2-5, with TRBD1 matching 7 bases. The V and J ends lost 6 bases and 11 bases, in that order; junction bases with no gene match: 21. This CDR3 comprises 16 residues. The germline V gene has CDR1 SGHTA and CDR2 FQGNSA. CDR3 sequence reads: CASRPNRGSSYNEQYF. Here the CDR3 DNA reads TGTGCCAGCAGACCTAACAGGGGAAGCTCCTACAATGAGCAGTACTTC.

This clonotype was counted a few times. The chain uses TRBV20-1 and TRBJ2-1; weak D call: TRBD2 (5 bases). V was pared by 0 bases and J by 8 bases, with 14 bases between. The length of the CDR3 is 14 residues. The germline V gene has CDR1 DFQATT and CDR2 SNEGSKA (reference sequence). CDR3 amino acids: CSARDVGGRYEQFF. The CDR3 nucleotides read TGCAGTGCTAGAGATGTAGGTGGGAGATATGAGCAGTTCTTC.

The chain employs TRBV10-2 and TRBJ2-6; 7 nucleotides line up with TRBD1. Trimming took 7 bases from V and 0 from J; bases not matched to a gene: 6. In germline, CDR1 is WSHSY, CDR2 SAAADI. The CDR3 is 16 amino acids. For the CDR3, the DNA is TGCGCCAGCACCCGACAGGGATCCTCTGGGGCCAACGTCCTGACTTTC. Protein product: CASTRQGSSGANVLTF.

The V gene is TRBV4-3, the J gene TRBJ2-7; D is tentatively TRBD1 or TRBD2 (6 bases each). V was cut by 0 bases and J by 2 bases, with 11 bases left in between. The CDR3 sequence is 15 residues long. Germline V gives CDR1 LGHNA, CDR2 YSLEER. The CDR3 here is CASSQEAGEAYEQYF. CDR3 DNA: TGCGCCAGCAGCCAAGAGGCAGGGGAGGCCTACGAGCAGTACTTC.

V usage is TRBV19 and J usage is TRBJ2-7; 11 bases agree with TRBD1. Losses at the gene ends were 8 bases for V and 10 bases for J; bases not matched to a gene: 4. The CDR3 contains 11 residues. Germline-derived CDR1 and CDR2 are LNHDA and SQIVND (reference sequence). CDR3 in DNA: TGTGCCAGTCGGGACAGGGGGATTCAGTACTTC. It encodes CASRDRGIQYF. Full variable domain (outside the CDR3, taken from reference TRBV19 and TRBJ2-7): DGGITQSPKYLFRKEGQNVTLSCEQNLNHDAMYWYRQDPGQGLRLIYYSQIVNDFQKGDIAEGYSVSREKKESFPLTVTSAQKNPTAFYLCASRDRGIQYFGPGTRLTVT.

The rearrangement links TRBV5-6 to TRBJ2-4; the D is unclear. Matching the DNA end better, TRBJ2-7 makes the J call doubtful. The CDR3 spans 16 residues. The germline gives CDR1 SGHDT, CDR2 YYEEEE. The CDR3 DNA follows: TGTGCCAGCAGCTTCGCTAGGGTGATAGGACCCTACGAGCAGTACTTC. It codes for CASSFARVIGPYEQYF.

This chain links TRBV29-1 with TRBJ1-2; 7 nucleotides agree with TRBD1. V shed 0 bases, J shed 5 bases, and the junction held 3 bases outside the gene matches. Germline V gene lookup returns CDR1 SQVTM and CDR2 ANQGSEA. This CDR3 is 13 amino acids long. The CDR3 sequence is CSVEDVTGYGYTF. DNA of the CDR3: TGCAGCGTTGAAGATGTGACAGGGTATGGCTACACCTTC.

The chain is built from TRBV7-2 and TRBJ2-1; TRBD2 matches at 12 bases. The CDR3 is made up of 18 amino acids. Unmatched junction bases numbered 10, after V lost 4 bases and J lost 3 bases. Germline V CDR1 and CDR2: SGHTA, FQGNSA. The CDR3 reads CASSSRTSGTVGYNEQFF. In DNA, the CDR3 is TGTGCCAGCAGCTCTCGGACTAGCGGGACTGTGGGCTACAATGAGCAGTTCTTC. The variable domain in full, completed from reference TRBV7-2 and TRBJ2-1, reads GAGVSQSPSNKVTEKGKDVELRCDPISGHTALYWYRQSLGQGLEFLIYFQGNSAPDKSGLPSDRFSAERTGGSVSTLTIQRTQQEDSAVYLCASSSRTSGTVGYNEQFFGPGTRLTVL.

The chain combines TRBV12-3 or TRBV12-4 with TRBJ2-6, with D perhaps matching TRBD1 (5 bases). Trimming removed 7 bases at V and 0 bases at J, with 7 bases between. The length of the CDR3 is 14 residues. The CDR3 coding sequence is TGTGCCAGCACCAGGGACTCTGGGGCCAACGTCCTGACTTTC. Encoded protein: CASTRDSGANVLTF.

This clonotype showed up just a few times. The chain carries TRBV7-6 and TRBJ2-1; 8 bases line up with TRBD2. Germline values: CDR1 SGHVS, CDR2 FNYEAQ. This CDR3 has 17 residues. Trimming cost V 0 bases and J 1 base; bases outside gene matches: 5. The CDR3 reads CASSLAGLAQSYNEQFF. For the CDR3, the DNA is TGTGCCAGCAGCTTAGCAGGACTAGCCCAATCCTACAATGAGCAGTTCTTC. Supplemented by reference TRBV7-6 and TRBJ2-1, the full variable domain reads GAGVSQSPRYKVTKRGQDVALRCDPISGHVSLYWYRQALGQGPEFLTYFNYEAQQDKSGLPNDRFSAERPEGSISTLTIQRTEQRDSAMYRCASSLAGLAQSYNEQFFGPGTRLTVL.

The rearrangement joins TRBV20-1 to TRBJ1-2, with D possibly matching TRBD1 (6 bases). The germline V and J ends were trimmed by 6 bases and 8 bases, with 25 bases remaining between them. The V gene's germline CDR1 is DFQATT and CDR2 SNEGSKA (reference sequence). The CDR3 sequence is 15 residues long. The CDR3 DNA is TGCAGTGCCCTTTCCACCGGGACACTATACTCCGGCTACACCTTC. Translating gives CSALSTGTLYSGYTF.

This clonotype was found once. The J gene is TRBJ1-2, the V gene TRBV28, with a weak D call TRBD1 (5 bases). The CDR3 runs 15 residues. From germline, CDR1 is MDHEN and CDR2 SYDVKM. The ends were cut back, 6 bases at V and 3 bases at J, with 17 bases in the middle. CDR3: CASSLPGGLDYGYTF. CDR3 bases: TGTGCCAGCAGCCTTCCCGGGGGATTGGACTATGGCTACACCTTC.

Only one count was recorded for this clonotype. The chain is built from TRBV5-1 and TRBJ2-3; the D is unclear. This CDR3 contains 14 residues. Germline V gene data show CDR1 as SGHRS and CDR2 as YFSETQ. Trimming pared 2 bases from V and 6 bases from J, leaving 13 bases between. The CDR3 sequence: CASSLGLIVDTQYF. Written as DNA, the CDR3 is TGCGCCAGCAGCTTAGGGTTAATAGTTGATACGCAGTATTTT.

The chain recombines TRBV7-9 with TRBJ2-5; D is possibly TRBD2 (5 bases). The CDR3 covers 12 residues. Trimming stripped 0 bases from V and 11 bases from J, with 10 bases between. Germline CDR1 SEHNR, CDR2 FQNEAQ (reference sequence). Written as DNA, the CDR3 is TGTGCCAGCAGCTTAGCGGAGGAGGAGCAGTACTTC. Translation: CASSLAEEEQYF.

This clonotype was observed many times. The chain is built from TRBV4-3 and TRBJ2-5; 7 nucleotides align to TRBD2. The CDR3 extends over 17 amino acids. Per germline, CDR1 LGHNA and CDR2 YSLEER. J gave up 5 bases and V 0 bases, and 12 bases lay outside the gene matches. Here the CDR3 DNA reads TGCGCCAGCAGCCAAGAAGGGAGCGGGACCCTCCGGGAGACCCAGTACTTC. Its translation: CASSQEGSGTLRETQYF.

V gene TRBV6-6 combines with J gene TRBJ1-2; D gene uncertain. Trimming took off 5 bases at V and 5 bases at J, with 15 bases between the two ends. Per germline, CDR1 MNHNY and CDR2 SVGAGI (reference sequence). This CDR3 is built from 14 residues. CDR3 sequence reads: CASSEDLFTYGYTF. As DNA, the CDR3 is TGTGCCAGCAGTGAGGATCTATTCACGTATGGCTACACCTTC.

The rearrangement uses TRBV29-1 and TRBJ2-1, with 13 bases fitting TRBD2. Gene TRBJ2-7 matches the end of the DNA better, so the J call may be wrong. The CDR3 consists of 16 residues. The germline gives CDR1 SQVTM, CDR2 ANQGSEA. This CDR3 reads CSVEYRTSGSSDEQYF. For the CDR3, the DNA is TGCAGCGTTGAGTATAGGACTAGCGGGAGTTCGGATGAGCAGTACTTC.

The chain joins TRBV20-1 to TRBJ1-2; 7 bases line up with TRBD1. V dropped 0 bases and J dropped 3; count of bases not matched to a gene: 4. This CDR3 contains 14 residues. The germline V gene has CDR1 DFQATT and CDR2 SNEGSKA (reference sequence). The CDR3 spells CSARDFGTDYGYTF. The CDR3, as DNA: TGCAGTGCTAGAGATTTCGGGACAGACTATGGCTACACCTTC.